This T cell receptor beta chain was identified during a study of beta chain features in type 1 diabetes. Study information: Comparable age, gender and cell yields were observed in patients relative to healthy donors.

This clone has a count of ten or more. Every isolated RNA sample was fully reverse transcribed, so sequencing captured expressed TCRB transcripts. TCRdb keeps only in-frame clones here, not all; method: immunoSEQ multiplex PCR. The sample contains roughly 150,000 clones, around 8% of which appear only once. This CDR3 is built from 17 residues. The junction had 12 bases not matched to a gene; V was cut back by 2 bases and J by 5 bases. CDR1 SGHTA and CDR2 FQGNSA come from the germline V gene. This sequence originates from a young man in good health. The V and J genes are TRBV7-2 and TRBJ2-3; 8 nucleotides agree with TRBD2. The sequenced sample was central memory CD4+ T cells from blood. CDR3 in DNA: TGTGCCAGCAGCTTACAAGCGGGGGAAGGAAGTATAGATACGCAGTATTTT. Amino acid sequence: CASSLQAGEGSIDTQYF.